These 10 T cell receptor beta chains share one sample of origin, sequenced in a study of sequential checkpoint blockade in melanoma. Profiled with immunoSEQ multiplex PCR; TCRdb holds only in-frame clones, not every one. This table holds approximately 2,000 clones, around 15% found once. Treatment: randomized to nivolumab then ipilimumab (arm A) or the reverse (arm B). The material was tumor tissue (inferred from file names), obtained from a patient given nivolumab and ipilimumab in sequence. The receptors stem from a human donor with melanoma.

This clone is categorized as large (0.1 to 1%). The chain couples TRBV11-3 to TRBJ1-4; D gene ambiguous. The V end was cut by 5 bases, the J end by 9 bases, with 19 bases between. The length of the CDR3 is 15 residues. The germline V gene encodes CDR1 SGHNT and CDR2 YENEEA. The CDR3 sequence is CASSQPLAGNKKLFF. The CDR3 DNA is TGTGCCAGCAGCCAACCGCTTGCGGGAAATAAAAAACTGTTTTTT.

This clone is categorized as medium-sized. The V gene is TRBV11-3, the J gene TRBJ1-6, with 9 bases fitting TRBD1. This CDR3 has 14 amino acids. The germline V gene has CDR1 SGHNT and CDR2 YENEEA. V was clipped by 3 bases and J by 11 bases; unmatched bases: 5. CDR3 in DNA: TGTGCCAGCAGCTTGAGATGGACAGGGGCACCCCTCCACTTT. Translation: CASSLRWTGAPLHF.

The chain links TRBV5-1 to TRBJ2-3; 9 bases fit TRBD2. CDR3 length equals 15 residues. V shed 0 bases and J 6 bases; nucleotides not matched to a gene: 5. The germline V gene has CDR1 SGHRS and CDR2 YFSETQ. The CDR3: CASSLERGARDTQYF. CDR3 nucleotide sequence: TGCGCCAGCAGCTTGGAGCGGGGGGCCCGGGATACGCAGTATTTT. The variable domain in full, completed from reference TRBV5-1 and TRBJ2-3, reads KAGVTQTPRYLIKTRGQQVTLSCSPISGHRSVSWYQQTPGQGLQFLFEYFSETQRNKGNFPGRFSGRQFSNSRSEMNVSTLELGDSALYLCASSLERGARDTQYFGPGTRLTVL.

V and J are TRBV14 and TRBJ1-2; 7 positions match TRBD1. V trimming: 1 base; J trimming: 4 bases; junction bases outside the gene matches: 6. This CDR3 region has 15 residues. Per germline, CDR1 SGHDN and CDR2 FVKESK. Written as DNA, the CDR3 is TGTGCCAGCAGCCAAGTTCACAGGGGCTCCTATGGCTACACCTTC. This encodes CASSQVHRGSYGYTF.

This clone is classed as medium-sized (0.01 to 0.1%). The CDR3 loop is CASSLNAGGLETQYF. CDR3 coding DNA: TGTGCCAGCAGCTTAAACGCAGGGGGCCTAGAGACCCAGTACTTC. V is TRBV11-3 and J is TRBJ2-5, with TRBD1 matching 8 bases. Germline trimming cut 2 bases from V and 4 bases from J; bases unmatched to any gene: 6. Germline values: CDR1 SGHNT, CDR2 YENEEA. The CDR3 consists of 15 residues. The variable domain in full, completed from reference TRBV11-3 and TRBJ2-5, reads EAGVVQSPRYKIIEKKQPVAFWCNPISGHNTLYWYLQNLGQGPELLIRYENEEAVDDSQLPKDRFSAERLKGVDSTLKIQPAELGDSAVYLCASSLNAGGLETQYFGPGTRLLVL.

This clone showed up just a few times. This sequence joins TRBV6-8 and TRBJ1-2; 10 nucleotides line up with TRBD1. Germline CDR1 is MNHGY and CDR2 is SAAAGT. V dropped 6 bases and J dropped 8; count of bases not matched to a gene: 6. The CDR3 contains 13 residues. The DNA for the CDR3 is TGTGCCAGCAGCCGACAGGGGGCGCAGGGCTACACCTTC. Protein: CASSRQGAQGYTF.

In this sample, this clone is medium-sized. The CDR3, as DNA: TGTGCCAGCAGCCGTGGACGGTCAACCAACAATGAGCAGTTCTTC. This gives the protein CASSRGRSTNNEQFF. This chain connects TRBV9 to TRBJ2-1; D not certain. V gave up 4 bases and J gave up 5 bases, with 16 bases separating them. This CDR3 is 15 amino acids long. The germline V gene encodes CDR1 SGDLS and CDR2 YYNGEE.

The gene calls are TRBV6-8 and TRBJ2-1; 9 positions agree with TRBD2. The germline V gene has CDR1 MNHGY and CDR2 SAAAGT. V was clipped by 5 bases and J by 5 bases; unmatched bases: 7. CDR3 size: 15 residues. The DNA of the CDR3 is TGTGCCAGCAGTACATTAGCGGGGGAGGACAATGAGCAGTTCTTC. Translating it yields CASSTLAGEDNEQFF.

The chain joins TRBV14 to TRBJ2-3; 7 nucleotides agree with TRBD2. With V trimmed by 4 bases and J by 8 bases, 9 bases remained unmatched. From germline, CDR1 is SGHDN and CDR2 FVKESK. The CDR3 consists of 14 residues. The CDR3 loop is CASSPTQTSRTQYF. For the CDR3, the DNA is TGTGCCAGCAGCCCTACTCAGACTAGCCGTACGCAGTATTTT.

The rearrangement links TRBV16 to TRBJ1-5; TRBD1 is a possible D gene (5 bases). Trimming pared 2 bases from V and 2 bases from J, leaving 13 bases between. CDR1 and CDR2 from the germline V gene are KGHSY and FQNENV. The CDR3 contains 16 residues. CDR3 sequence reads: CASSQRDGPGNQPQHF. CDR3 nucleotide sequence: TGTGCCAGCAGCCAACGGGACGGGCCCGGCAATCAGCCCCAGCATTTT.